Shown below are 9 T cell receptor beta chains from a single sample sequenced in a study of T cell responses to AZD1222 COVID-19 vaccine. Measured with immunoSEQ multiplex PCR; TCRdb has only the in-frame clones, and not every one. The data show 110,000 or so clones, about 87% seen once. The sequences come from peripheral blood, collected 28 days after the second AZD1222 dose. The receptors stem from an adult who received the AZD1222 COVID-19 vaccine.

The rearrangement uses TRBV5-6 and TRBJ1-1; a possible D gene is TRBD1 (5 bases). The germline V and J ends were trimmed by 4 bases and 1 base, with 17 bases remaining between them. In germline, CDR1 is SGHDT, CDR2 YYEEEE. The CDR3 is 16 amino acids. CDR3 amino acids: CASSPPVGGSNTEAFF. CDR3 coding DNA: TGTGCCAGCAGCCCCCCGGTGGGGGGATCGAACACTGAAGCTTTCTTT. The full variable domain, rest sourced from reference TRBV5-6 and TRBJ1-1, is DAGVTQSPTHLIKTRGQQVTLRCSPKSGHDTVSWYQQALGQGPQFIFQYYEEEERQRGNFPDRFSGHQFPNYSSELNVNALLLGDSALYLCASSPPVGGSNTEAFFGQGTRLTVV.

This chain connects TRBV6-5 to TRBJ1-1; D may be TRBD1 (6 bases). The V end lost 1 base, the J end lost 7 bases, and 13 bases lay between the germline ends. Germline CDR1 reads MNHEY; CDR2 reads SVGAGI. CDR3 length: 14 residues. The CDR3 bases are TGTGCCAGCAGTTACTTATTACAGGGAGTTGAAGCTTTCTTT. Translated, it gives CASSYLLQGVEAFF.

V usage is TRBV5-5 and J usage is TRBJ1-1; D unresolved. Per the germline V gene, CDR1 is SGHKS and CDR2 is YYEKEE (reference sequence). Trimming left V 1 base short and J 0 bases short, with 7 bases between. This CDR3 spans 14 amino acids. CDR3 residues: CASSLRHMNTEAFF. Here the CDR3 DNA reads TGTGCCAGCAGCTTGAGGCACATGAACACTGAAGCTTTCTTT.

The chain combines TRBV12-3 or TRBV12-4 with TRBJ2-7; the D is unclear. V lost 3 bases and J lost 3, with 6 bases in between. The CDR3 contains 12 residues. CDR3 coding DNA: TGTGCCAGCAGTTTGACGGTCTACGAGCAGTACTTC. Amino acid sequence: CASSLTVYEQYF.

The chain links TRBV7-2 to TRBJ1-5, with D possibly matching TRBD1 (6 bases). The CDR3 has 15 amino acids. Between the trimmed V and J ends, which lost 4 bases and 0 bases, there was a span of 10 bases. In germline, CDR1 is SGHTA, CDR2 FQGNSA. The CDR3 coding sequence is TGTGCCAGCAGCTCACAGGGTTATAGCAATCAGCCCCAGCATTTT. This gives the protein CASSSQGYSNQPQHF.

Here the CDR3 DNA reads TGCGCCAGCAGCCAAGAGAGGGGGTCCACCGGGGAGCTGTTTTTT. This codes for CASSQERGSTGELFF. V usage is TRBV4-3 and J usage is TRBJ2-2; TRBD1 is a possible D gene (6 bases). Germline V gives CDR1 LGHNA, CDR2 YSLEER. This CDR3 is built from 15 residues. V was trimmed by 0 bases and J by 4 bases, leaving 9 bases between them.

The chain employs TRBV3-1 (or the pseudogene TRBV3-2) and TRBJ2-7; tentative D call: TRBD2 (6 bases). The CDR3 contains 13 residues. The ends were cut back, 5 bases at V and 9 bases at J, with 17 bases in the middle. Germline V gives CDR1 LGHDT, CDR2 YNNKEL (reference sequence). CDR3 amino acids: CASSDGTSAAQYF. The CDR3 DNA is TGTGCCAGCAGCGACGGGACTTCTGCAGCGCAGTACTTC.

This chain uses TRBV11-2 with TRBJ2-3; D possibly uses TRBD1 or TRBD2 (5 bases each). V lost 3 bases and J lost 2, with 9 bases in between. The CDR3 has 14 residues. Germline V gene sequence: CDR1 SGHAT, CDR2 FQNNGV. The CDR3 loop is CASSFRGPTDTQYF. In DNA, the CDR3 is TGTGCCAGCAGCTTCCGGGGCCCCACAGATACGCAGTATTTT. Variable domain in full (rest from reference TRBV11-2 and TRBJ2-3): EAGVAQSPRYKIIEKRQSVAFWCNPISGHATLYWYQQILGQGPKLLIQFQNNGVVDDSQLPKDRFSAERLKGVDSTLKIQPAKLEDSAVYLCASSFRGPTDTQYFGPGTRLTVL.

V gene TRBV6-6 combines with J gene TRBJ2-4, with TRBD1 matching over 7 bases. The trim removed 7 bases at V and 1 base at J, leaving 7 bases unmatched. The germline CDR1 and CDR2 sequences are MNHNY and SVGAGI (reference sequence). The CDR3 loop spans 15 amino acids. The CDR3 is CASNQQGTAKNIQYF. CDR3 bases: TGTGCCAGCAACCAACAGGGGACGGCCAAAAACATTCAGTACTTC.